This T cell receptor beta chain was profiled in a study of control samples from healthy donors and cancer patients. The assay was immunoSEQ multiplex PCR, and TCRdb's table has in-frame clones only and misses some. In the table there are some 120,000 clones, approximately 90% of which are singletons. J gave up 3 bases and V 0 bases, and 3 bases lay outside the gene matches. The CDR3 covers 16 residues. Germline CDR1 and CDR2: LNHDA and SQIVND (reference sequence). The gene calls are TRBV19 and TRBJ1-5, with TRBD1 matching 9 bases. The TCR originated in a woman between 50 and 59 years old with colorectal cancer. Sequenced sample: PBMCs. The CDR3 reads CASSIEGQGVNQPQHF. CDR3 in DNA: TGTGCCAGTAGTATAGAGGGACAGGGCGTCAATCAGCCCCAGCATTTT.